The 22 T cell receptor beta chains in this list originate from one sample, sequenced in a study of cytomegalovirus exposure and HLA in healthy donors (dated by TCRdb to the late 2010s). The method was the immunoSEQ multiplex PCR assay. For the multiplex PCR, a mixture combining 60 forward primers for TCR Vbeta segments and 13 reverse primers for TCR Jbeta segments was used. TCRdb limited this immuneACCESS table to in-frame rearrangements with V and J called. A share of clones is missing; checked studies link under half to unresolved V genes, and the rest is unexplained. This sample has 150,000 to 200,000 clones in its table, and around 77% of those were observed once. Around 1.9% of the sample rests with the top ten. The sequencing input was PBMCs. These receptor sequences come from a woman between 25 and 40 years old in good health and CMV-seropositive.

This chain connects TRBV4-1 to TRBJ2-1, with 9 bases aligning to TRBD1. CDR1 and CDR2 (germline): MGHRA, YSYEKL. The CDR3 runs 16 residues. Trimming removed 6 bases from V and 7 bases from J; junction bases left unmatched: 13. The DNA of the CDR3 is TGCGCCAGCAGATCACCGGGGACAGGGACAGAAAATGAGCAGTTCTTC. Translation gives CASRSPGTGTENEQFF.

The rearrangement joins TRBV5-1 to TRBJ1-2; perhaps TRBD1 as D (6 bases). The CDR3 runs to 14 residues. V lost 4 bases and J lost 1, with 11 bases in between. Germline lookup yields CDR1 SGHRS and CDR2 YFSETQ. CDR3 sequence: CASSTSRGNYGYTF. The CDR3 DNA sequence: TGCGCCAGCAGCACCAGCAGGGGTAACTATGGCTACACCTTC.

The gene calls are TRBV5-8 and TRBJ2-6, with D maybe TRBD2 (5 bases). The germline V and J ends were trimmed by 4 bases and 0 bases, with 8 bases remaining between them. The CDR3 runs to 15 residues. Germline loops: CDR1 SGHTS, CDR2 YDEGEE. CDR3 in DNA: TGTGCCAGCAGCGCCCGGGGCTCTGGGGCCAACGTCCTGACTTTC. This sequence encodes CASSARGSGANVLTF.

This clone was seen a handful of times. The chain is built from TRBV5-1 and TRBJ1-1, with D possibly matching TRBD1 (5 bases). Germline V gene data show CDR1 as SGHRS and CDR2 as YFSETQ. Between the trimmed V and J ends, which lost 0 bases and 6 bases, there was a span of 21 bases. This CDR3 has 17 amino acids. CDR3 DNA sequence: TGCGCCAGCAGCTTGGTAGGGTTGACGGTAAAAGGGGCTGAAGCTTTCTTT. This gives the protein CASSLVGLTVKGAEAFF.

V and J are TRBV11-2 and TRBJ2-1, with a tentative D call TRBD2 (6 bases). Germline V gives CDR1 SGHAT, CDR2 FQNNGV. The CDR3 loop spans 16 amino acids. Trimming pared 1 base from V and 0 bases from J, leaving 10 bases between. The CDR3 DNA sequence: TGTGCCAGCAGCTTAGCCCGGGACTTCTCCTACAATGAGCAGTTCTTC. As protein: CASSLARDFSYNEQFF. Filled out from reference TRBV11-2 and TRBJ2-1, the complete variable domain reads EAGVAQSPRYKIIEKRQSVAFWCNPISGHATLYWYQQILGQGPKLLIQFQNNGVVDDSQLPKDRFSAERLKGVDSTLKIQPAKLEDSAVYLCASSLARDFSYNEQFFGPGTRLTVL.

In DNA form, the CDR3 reads TGTGCCAGTATGGGACAGGGGGCGTTGGGAACTGAAGCTTTCTTT. Protein sequence: CASMGQGALGTEAFF. The chain employs TRBV19 and TRBJ1-1; the match to TRBD1 covers 12 bases. Germline V CDR1 and CDR2: LNHDA, SQIVND (reference sequence). Losses at the gene ends were 7 bases for V and 5 bases for J; bases not matched to a gene: 8. The CDR3 is made up of 15 amino acids.

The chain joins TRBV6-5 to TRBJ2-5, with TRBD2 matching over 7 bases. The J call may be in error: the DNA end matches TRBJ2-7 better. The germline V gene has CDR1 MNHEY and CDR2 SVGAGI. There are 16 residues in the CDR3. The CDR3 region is CASSYPRGRGSYEQYF. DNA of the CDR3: TGTGCCAGCAGTTACCCCCGGGGGAGGGGATCCTACGAGCAGTACTTC.

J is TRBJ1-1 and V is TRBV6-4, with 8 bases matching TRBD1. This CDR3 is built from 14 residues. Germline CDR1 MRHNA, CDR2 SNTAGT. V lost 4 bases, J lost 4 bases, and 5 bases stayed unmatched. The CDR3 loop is CASSGRQGSTEAFF. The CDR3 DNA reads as TGTGCCAGCAGTGGCCGACAGGGGAGCACTGAAGCTTTCTTT.

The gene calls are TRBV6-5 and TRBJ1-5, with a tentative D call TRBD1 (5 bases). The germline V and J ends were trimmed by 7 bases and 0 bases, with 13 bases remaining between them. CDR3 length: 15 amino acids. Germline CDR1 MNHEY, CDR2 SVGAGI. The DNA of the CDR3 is TGTGCCAGCAAAATCAGGGAATATAGCAATCAGCCCCAGCATTTT. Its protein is CASKIREYSNQPQHF.

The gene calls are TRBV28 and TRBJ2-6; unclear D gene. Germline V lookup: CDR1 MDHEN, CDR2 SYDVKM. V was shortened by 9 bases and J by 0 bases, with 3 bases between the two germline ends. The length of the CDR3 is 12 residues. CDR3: CASNSGANVLTF. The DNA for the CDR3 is TGTGCCAGTAACTCTGGGGCCAACGTCCTGACTTTC.

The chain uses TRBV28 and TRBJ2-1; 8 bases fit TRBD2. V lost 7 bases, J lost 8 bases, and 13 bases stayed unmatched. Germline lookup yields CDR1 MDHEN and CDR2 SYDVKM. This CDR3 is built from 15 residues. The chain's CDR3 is CASTDPRGGRDEQFF. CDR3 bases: TGTGCCAGCACCGACCCCCGGGGGGGCCGGGATGAGCAGTTCTTC. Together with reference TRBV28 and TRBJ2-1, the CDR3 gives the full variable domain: DVKVTQSSRYLVKRTGEKVFLECVQDMDHENMFWYRQDPGLGLRLIYFSYDVKMKEKGDIPEGYSVSREKKERFSLILESASTNQTSMYLCASTDPRGGRDEQFFGPGTRLTVL.

The CDR3 coding sequence is TGTGCCAGCACCGCAACAGGCGTCAACTATGGCTACACCTTC. Translated, it gives CASTATGVNYGYTF. The chain recombines TRBV7-9 with TRBJ1-2, with TRBD1 as a possible D gene (5 bases). The germline V gene encodes CDR1 SEHNR and CDR2 FQNEAQ (reference sequence). Trimming took off 7 bases at V and 2 bases at J, with 14 bases between the two ends. The CDR3 contains 14 residues.

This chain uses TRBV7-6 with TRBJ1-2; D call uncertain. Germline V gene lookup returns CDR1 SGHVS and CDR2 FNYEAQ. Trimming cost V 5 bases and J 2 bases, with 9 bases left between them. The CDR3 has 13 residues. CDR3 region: CASSPGVNYGYTF. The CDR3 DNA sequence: TGTGCCAGCAGCCCCGGGGTAAACTATGGCTACACCTTC.

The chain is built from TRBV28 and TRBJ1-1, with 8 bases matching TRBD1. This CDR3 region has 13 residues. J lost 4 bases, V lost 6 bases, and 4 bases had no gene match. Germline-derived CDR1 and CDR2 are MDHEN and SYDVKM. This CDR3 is CASRRTGITEAFF. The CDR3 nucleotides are TGTGCCAGCAGACGGACAGGGATCACTGAAGCTTTCTTT.

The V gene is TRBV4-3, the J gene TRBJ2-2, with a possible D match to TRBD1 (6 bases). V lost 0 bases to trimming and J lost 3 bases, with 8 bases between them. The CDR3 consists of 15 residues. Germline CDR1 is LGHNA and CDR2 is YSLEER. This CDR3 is CASSQETGYTGELFF. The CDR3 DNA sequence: TGCGCCAGCAGCCAAGAAACAGGGTACACCGGGGAGCTGTTTTTT.

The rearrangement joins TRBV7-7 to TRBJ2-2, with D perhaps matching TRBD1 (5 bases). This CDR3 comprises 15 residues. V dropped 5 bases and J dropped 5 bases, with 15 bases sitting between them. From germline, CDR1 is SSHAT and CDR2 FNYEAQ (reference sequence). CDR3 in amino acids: CASSPHETATGELFF. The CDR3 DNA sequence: TGTGCCAGCAGCCCGCACGAGACAGCTACCGGGGAGCTGTTTTTT.

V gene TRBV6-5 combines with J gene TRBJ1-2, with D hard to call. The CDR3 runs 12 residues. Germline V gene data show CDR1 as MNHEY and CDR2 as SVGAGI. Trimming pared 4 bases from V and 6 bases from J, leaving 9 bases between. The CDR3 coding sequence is TGTGCCAGCAGTTTTACGGGGAATGGCTACACCTTC. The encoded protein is CASSFTGNGYTF.

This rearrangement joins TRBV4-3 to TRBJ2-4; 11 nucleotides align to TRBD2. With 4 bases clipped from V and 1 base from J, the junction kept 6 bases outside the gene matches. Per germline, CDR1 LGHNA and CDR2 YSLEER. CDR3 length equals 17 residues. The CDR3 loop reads CASSPTSGGAAKNIQYF. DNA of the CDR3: TGCGCCAGCAGCCCTACTAGCGGGGGAGCCGCCAAAAACATTCAGTACTTC.

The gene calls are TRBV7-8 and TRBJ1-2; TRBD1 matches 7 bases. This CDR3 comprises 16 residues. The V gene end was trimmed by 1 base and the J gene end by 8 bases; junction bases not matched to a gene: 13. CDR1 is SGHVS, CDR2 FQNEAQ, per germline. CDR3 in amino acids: CASSLVLGGGVGGYTF. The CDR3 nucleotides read TGTGCCAGCAGCTTAGTGTTAGGAGGGGGCGTTGGAGGCTACACCTTC. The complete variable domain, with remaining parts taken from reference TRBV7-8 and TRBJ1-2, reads GAGVSQSPRYKVAKRGQDVALRCDPISGHVSLFWYQQALGQGPEFLTYFQNEAQLDKSGLPSDRFFAERPEGSVSTLKIQRTQQEDSAVYLCASSLVLGGGVGGYTFGSGTRLTVV.

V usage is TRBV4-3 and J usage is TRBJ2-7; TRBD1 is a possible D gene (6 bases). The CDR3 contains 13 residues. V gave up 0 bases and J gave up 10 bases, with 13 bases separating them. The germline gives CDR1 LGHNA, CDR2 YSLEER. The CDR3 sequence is CASSQDRDRRQYF. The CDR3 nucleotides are TGCGCCAGCAGCCAAGATCGAGACAGGCGACAGTACTTC.

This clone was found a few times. CDR3 in DNA: TGTGCCCGTGTCATGTGGGAGATCTCCTACAATGAGCAGTTCTTC. Translating it yields CARVMWEISYNEQFF. The chain has TRBV30 and TRBJ2-1; D possibly corresponds to TRBD2 (5 bases). Deletions cut 8 bases from V and 0 bases from J, with 17 bases between. CDR1 GTSNPN and CDR2 SVGIG come from the germline V gene (reference sequence). The CDR3 loop spans 15 amino acids.

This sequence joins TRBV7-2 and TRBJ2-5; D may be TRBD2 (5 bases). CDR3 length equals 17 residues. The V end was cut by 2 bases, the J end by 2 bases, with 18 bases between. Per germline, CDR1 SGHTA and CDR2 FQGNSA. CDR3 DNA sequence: TGTGCCAGCAGCTTATCTTTGGCGCCTACGGGGCAAGAGACCCAGTACTTC. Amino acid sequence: CASSLSLAPTGQETQYF. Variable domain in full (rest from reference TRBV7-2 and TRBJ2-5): GAGVSQSPSNKVTEKGKDVELRCDPISGHTALYWYRQSLGQGLEFLIYFQGNSAPDKSGLPSDRFSAERTGGSVSTLTIQRTQQEDSAVYLCASSLSLAPTGQETQYFGPGTRLLVL.